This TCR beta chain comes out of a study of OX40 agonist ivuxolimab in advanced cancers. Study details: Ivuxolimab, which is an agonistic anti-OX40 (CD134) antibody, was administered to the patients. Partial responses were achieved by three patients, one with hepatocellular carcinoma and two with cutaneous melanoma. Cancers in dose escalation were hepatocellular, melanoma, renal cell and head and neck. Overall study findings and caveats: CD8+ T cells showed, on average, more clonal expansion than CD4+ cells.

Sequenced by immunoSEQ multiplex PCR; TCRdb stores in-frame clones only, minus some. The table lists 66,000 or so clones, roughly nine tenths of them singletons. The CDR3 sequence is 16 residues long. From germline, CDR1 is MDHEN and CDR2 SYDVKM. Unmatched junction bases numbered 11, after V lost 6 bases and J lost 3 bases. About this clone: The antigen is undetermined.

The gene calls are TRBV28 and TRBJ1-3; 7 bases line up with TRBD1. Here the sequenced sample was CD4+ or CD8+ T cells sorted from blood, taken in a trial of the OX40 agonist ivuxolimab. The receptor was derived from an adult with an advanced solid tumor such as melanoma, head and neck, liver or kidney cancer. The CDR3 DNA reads TGTGCCAGCAGGAACACAGGGGCACTGGGTGGAAACACCATATATTTT. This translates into CASRNTGALGGNTIYF.